This T cell receptor (beta chain) emerged from a study of molecular identifiers for immune sequencing clone quantification. The wider study: Five portions were made in replicates from RNA of approximately 22,000 or 94,000 naive CD8 cells, and four underwent sequencing.

Each CDR3 protein gets one entry after TCRdb re-called the PCR reads with MiXCR. This table holds some 100,000 distinct CDR3 sequences, roughly a third found once. CD8+CD4-CCR7+CD45RA+ cells were sorted as naive CD8 T cells. Study-level results: Highly expanded clone sizes could be underestimated through barcode sharing by identical TCR molecules.

CDR1 is SGHTA and CDR2 is FQGNSA in the germline V gene. The CDR3 has 14 amino acids. V was shortened by 2 bases and J by 0 bases, with 7 bases between the two germline ends. This clonotype was recorded once. Its antigen remains unknown. A much more abundant neighbour one base away suggests this may be a read error. The conserved closing phenylalanine or tryptophan is absent in this CDR3, likely reflecting a read error. The TCR sequence derives from a human donor in good health. Some libraries in this study had Jurkat cell RNA spiked in. J is TRBJ1-1 and V is TRBV7-2; the D is unclear. Sequenced: naive CD8+ T cells from blood, with Jurkat cell RNA spiked in. Subset indicated: FACS-sorted CD8+CD4-CCR7+CD45RA+ naive T cells. The chain's CDR3 is CASSLRTMNTEAFI. DNA of the CDR3: TGTGCCAGCAGCTTACGGACTATGAACACTGAAGCTTTCATT.